This is a list of T cell receptor beta chains from one sample in a study of cytomegalovirus exposure and HLA in healthy donors. Generated by immunoSEQ multiplex PCR, the TCRdb table keeps only in-frame clones and is missing some. The sample shows 150,000 to 200,000 clones, 65% to 85% of them seen only once. Specimen: PBMCs. The receptors stem from a woman in her twenties or thirties in good health and CMV-seropositive. Each CDR3 is given with its conserved first and last residue. The order of the fields is CDR3 protein, CDR3 DNA, J gene, D gene, V gene, clone size. The D gene is left open where the match is weak. Only some rows state a clone size, as once, few, many or a class for expanded clones.

CDR3: CASTPGETQYF; DNA: TGTGCCAGCACCCCCGGGGAGACCCAGTACTTC; J: TRBJ2-5; D: .; V: TRBV7-9; size: .
CDR3: CASSPRGITDTQYF; DNA: TGTGCCAGCAGCCCCAGGGGCATCACAGATACGCAGTATTTT; J: TRBJ2-3; D: .; V: TRBV5-6; size: once
CDR3: CASSRGRDSSTDTQYF; DNA: TGTGCCAGCAGCCGCGGGCGGGATTCTAGCACAGATACGCAGTATTTT; J: TRBJ2-3; D: .; V: TRBV7-8; size: .
CDR3: CASSLTGWGTSTDTQYF; DNA: TGTGCCAGCAGTTTGACAGGGTGGGGGACTAGCACAGATACGCAGTATTTT; J: TRBJ2-3; D: .; V: TRBV27; size: .
CDR3: CASSSRVTQYF; DNA: TGTGCCAGCAGCTCCCGTGTGACCCAGTACTTC; J: TRBJ2-5; D: .; V: TRBV13; size: few
CDR3: CASSGRVLGYTF; DNA: TGTGCCAGCAGCGGCAGGGTACTCGGCTACACCTTC; J: TRBJ1-2; D: .; V: TRBV9; size: many
CDR3: CASSSGTEVGGELFF; DNA: TGTGCCAGCAGTTCGGGGACAGAAGTAGGCGGGGAGCTGTTTTTT; J: TRBJ2-2; D: TRBD1; V: TRBV6-5; size: .
CDR3: CASFIGVRTEAFF; DNA: TGCGCCAGCTTTATAGGGGTTCGAACTGAAGCTTTCTTT; J: TRBJ1-1; D: .; V: TRBV23-1; size: once
CDR3: CASSRDRGTYEQYF; DNA: TGTGCCAGCTCACGGGACAGGGGTACCTACGAGCAGTACTTC; J: TRBJ2-7; D: TRBD1; V: TRBV9; size: .
CDR3: CASSLVRGTEAFF; DNA: TGTGCCAGCAGTTTAGTCCGCGGCACTGAAGCTTTCTTT; J: TRBJ1-1; D: .; V: TRBV27; size: .
CDR3: CASKTDMSYEQYF; DNA: TGTGCCAGCAAGACAGATATGTCCTACGAGCAGTACTTC; J: TRBJ2-7; D: .; V: TRBV2; size: .
CDR3: CASQGTGSRTDTQYF; DNA: TGTGCCAGCCAAGGGACAGGGTCTCGCACAGATACGCAGTATTTT; J: TRBJ2-3; D: TRBD1; V: TRBV10-3; size: .
CDR3: CSVRLTKQETQYF; DNA: TGCAGCGTCAGACTGACTAAACAAGAGACCCAGTACTTC; J: TRBJ2-5; D: .; V: TRBV29-1; size: .
CDR3: CASSKKRAGTLPNNEQFF; DNA: TGTGCCAGCAGCAAAAAGCGGGCGGGCACTCTCCCCAACAATGAGCAGTTCTTC; J: TRBJ2-1; D: .; V: TRBV21-1; size: .
CDR3: CASSRTPGTRGGNEQFF; DNA: TGTGCCAGTAGTCGTACCCCCGGGACTAGGGGGGGAAATGAGCAGTTCTTC; J: TRBJ2-1; D: TRBD2; V: TRBV19; size: once
CDR3: CATSWKGGNYEQYF; DNA: TGTGCCACCAGCTGGAAAGGGGGCAACTACGAGCAGTACTTC; J: TRBJ2-7; D: TRBD1; V: TRBV15; size: .
CDR3: CASMDVAGGTGTQYF; DNA: TGTGCCAGCATGGACGTGGCGGGAGGTACGGGGACCCAGTACTTC; J: TRBJ2-5; D: TRBD2; V: TRBV2; size: .
CDR3: CASSSRGGEKLFF; DNA: TGTGCCAGCAGTTCTAGGGGTGGGGAAAAACTGTTTTTT; J: TRBJ1-4; D: .; V: TRBV6-1; size: .
CDR3: CATSRDRLGDNEQFF; DNA: TGTGCCACCAGCAGAGACCGACTAGGGGACAATGAGCAGTTCTTC; J: TRBJ2-1; D: .; V: TRBV15; size: once
CDR3: CASSRSVGTGFPSLHQPQHF; DNA: TGTGCCAGTAGTAGGTCTGTGGGGACAGGCTTCCCCAGTCTACATCAGCCCCAGCATTTT; J: TRBJ1-5; D: TRBD1; V: TRBV19; size: .
CDR3: CAISDAAIGGRAGEQYF; DNA: TGTGCCATCAGTGATGCCGCCATCGGCGGGAGGGCCGGGGAGCAGTACTTT; J: TRBJ2-7; D: TRBD2; V: TRBV10-3; size: .
CDR3: CASSGDRELGNQPQHF; DNA: TGTGCCAGCAGTGGGGACAGGGAGTTAGGCAATCAGCCCCAGCATTTT; J: TRBJ1-5; D: TRBD1; V: TRBV2; size: once
CDR3: CASSLAGRQVASYEQYF; DNA: TGTGCCAGCAGCTTAGCGGGGCGGCAGGTTGCCTCCTACGAGCAGTACTTC; J: TRBJ2-7; D: .; V: TRBV7-6; size: .
CDR3: CASTGTETYEQYF; DNA: TGTGCCAGCACCGGGACTGAAACCTACGAGCAGTACTTC; J: TRBJ2-7; D: .; V: TRBV2; size: few
CDR3: CASSLPGTSNTEAFF; DNA: TGTGCCAGCAGCCTTCCCGGGACATCCAACACTGAAGCTTTCTTT; J: TRBJ1-1; D: .; V: TRBV4-2; size: .
CDR3: CASSPKPGQRPDTQYF; DNA: TGTGCCAGCTCACCTAAACCGGGACAGAGACCAGATACGCAGTATTTT; J: TRBJ2-3; D: TRBD1; V: TRBV18; size: .
CDR3: CASSLAGVSGNTIYF; DNA: TGCGCCAGCAGCTTGGCCGGGGTTTCTGGAAACACCATATATTTT; J: TRBJ1-3; D: .; V: TRBV5-1; size: .
CDR3: CASSQLGAAELGEQYF; DNA: TGTGCCAGCAGCCAATTGGGGGCAGCGGAGCTAGGGGAGCAGTACTTC; J: TRBJ2-7; D: .; V: TRBV16; size: .
CDR3: CASSGVGRTYNEQFF; DNA: TGTGCCAGCAGCGGAGTTGGGAGGACCTACAATGAGCAGTTCTTC; J: TRBJ2-1; D: .; V: TRBV5-6; size: .
CDR3: CASSLQTGTNSPLHF; DNA: TGCGCCAGCAGCTTGCAGACAGGGACCAATTCACCCCTCCACTTT; J: TRBJ1-6; D: TRBD1; V: TRBV5-1; size: .
CDR3: CASSSQGQPQHF; DNA: TGTGCCAGCAGTTCACAGGGTCAGCCCCAGCATTTT; J: TRBJ1-5; D: .; V: TRBV27; size: few
CDR3: CASSLANGDTQYF; DNA: TGTGCCAGCAGCTTGGCCAACGGGGATACGCAGTATTTT; J: TRBJ2-3; D: .; V: TRBV5-4; size: .
CDR3: CASSAGGAVGYTF; DNA: TGTGCCAGCAGCGCCGGGGGGGCAGTTGGCTACACCTTC; J: TRBJ1-2; D: .; V: TRBV7-9; size: .
CDR3: CASSQELAGGQEQFF; DNA: TGCGCCAGCAGCCAAGAATTAGCGGGGGGGCAGGAGCAGTTCTTC; J: TRBJ2-1; D: TRBD2; V: TRBV4-3; size: .
CDR3: CASSRTSGVTDTQYF; DNA: TGTGCCAGCAGCCGGACTAGCGGGGTAACAGATACGCAGTATTTT; J: TRBJ2-3; D: TRBD2; V: TRBV7-2; size: .
CDR3: CASQSRGWQPQHF; DNA: TGTGCCAGTCAATCACGGGGGTGGCAGCCCCAGCATTTT; J: TRBJ1-5; D: .; V: TRBV19; size: .
CDR3: CASSLQGREAFF; DNA: TGTGCCAGCAGCTTACAGGGGAGGGAGGCTTTCTTT; J: TRBJ1-1; D: .; V: TRBV11-2; size: few
CDR3: CATTHGTLSYNEQFF; DNA: TGTGCCACCACCCACGGGACTCTCTCCTACAATGAGCAGTTCTTC; J: TRBJ2-1; D: .; V: TRBV6-6; size: few
CDR3: CASSAGTARTEAFF; DNA: TGTGCCAGCAGCGCGGGGACAGCTCGAACTGAAGCTTTCTTT; J: TRBJ1-1; D: TRBD1; V: TRBV5-4; size: once
CDR3: CASSPIAGVKGIQYF; DNA: TGTGCCAGCAGCCCCATCGCGGGAGTTAAGGGCATTCAGTACTTC; J: TRBJ2-4; D: TRBD2; V: TRBV7-6; size: .
CDR3: CAIRIEDTTGDGYTF; DNA: TGTGCCATCAGGATCGAGGACACGACTGGGGATGGCTACACCTTC; J: TRBJ1-2; D: .; V: TRBV10-3; size: .
CDR3: CAIRSGTANQPQHF; DNA: TGTGCCATACGTTCCGGGACAGCCAATCAGCCCCAGCATTTT; J: TRBJ1-5; D: TRBD1; V: TRBV10-3; size: once
CDR3: CATTDGRGYEQYF; DNA: TGTGCCACCACAGACGGGAGAGGGTACGAGCAGTACTTC; J: TRBJ2-7; D: .; V: TRBV27; size: .
CDR3: CASSPTEESYNEQFF; DNA: TGCGCCAGCAGCCCAACGGAGGAATCCTACAATGAGCAGTTCTTC; J: TRBJ2-1; D: .; V: TRBV5-1; size: once
CDR3: CASSLRGLATHNEQFF; DNA: TGTGCCAGCAGCTTAAGGGGACTAGCGACCCACAATGAGCAGTTCTTC; J: TRBJ2-1; D: TRBD2; V: TRBV27; size: .
CDR3: CASRDASHGQGAYGYTF; DNA: TGTGCCAGTAGGGACGCCTCCCACGGGCAGGGGGCTTATGGCTACACCTTC; J: TRBJ1-2; D: TRBD1; V: TRBV19; size: .